One sample yielded the 10 T cell receptor beta chains listed below, sequenced in a study of read filtering for tumor transcriptome and immune sequencing. Molecular barcoded adaptors covering alpha/delta and beta/gamma chains were used on 400 ng RNA. One entry per CDR3 protein results from TCRdb running MiXCR on the reads. The sample includes 100,000 to 150,000 distinct CDR3 sequences, approximately 13% seen only once; the top ten take around 8.2%. The sample taken for sequencing was a population of CD138-negative cells sorted from bone marrow. Source of these receptors: a donor aged 40 or older with multiple myeloma.

In its sample, this clonotype was seen a few times. This chain links TRBV7-2 with TRBJ1-1; possibly TRBD1 for D (6 bases). CDR3 length: 12 amino acids. Germline lookup yields CDR1 SGHTA and CDR2 FQGNSA. The V end was cut by 3 bases, the J end by 11 bases, with 13 bases between. The CDR3 is CASSFGPGGAFF. CDR3 sequence (DNA): TGTGCCAGCAGCTTCGGCCCCGGGGGCGCTTTCTTT.

At least ten counts were recorded for this clonotype. This rearrangement joins TRBV12-3 or TRBV12-4 to TRBJ2-5; the match to TRBD2 covers 8 bases. The CDR3 runs 16 residues. The ends lost 1 base at V and 7 bases at J; junction bases unmatched: 11. DNA of the CDR3: TGTGCCAGCAGTTTAGTGGGCGGGAGGCCCTCCCGGACCCAGTACTTC. The encoded protein is CASSLVGGRPSRTQYF.

This clonotype has only one observation. Possible read error: a much larger clone is one base away. Written as DNA, the CDR3 is TGCGCCAGCAGCCCGGGGGCAGCCGATACGCAGTATTTT. Translated, it gives CASSPGAADTQYF. The chain joins TRBV5-1 to TRBJ2-3, with D perhaps TRBD1 or TRBD2 (6 bases each). V dropped 4 bases and J dropped 6 bases, with 12 bases sitting between them. CDR1 is SGHRS and CDR2 is YFSETQ in the germline V gene. This CDR3 has 13 amino acids.

In this sample, this clonotype turned up a few times. CDR3 in amino acids: CASSLEGLAGAGNEQFF. The CDR3 DNA is TGCGCCAGCAGCTTGGAGGGACTAGCGGGAGCGGGCAATGAGCAGTTCTTC. This chain joins TRBV5-1 and TRBJ2-1; the match to TRBD2 covers 14 bases. The CDR3 sequence is 17 residues long. The germline V gene has CDR1 SGHRS and CDR2 YFSETQ. The J segment lost 6 bases and the V segment lost 0 bases, leaving 5 bases of the junction unmatched.

This clonotype was seen many times. The chain employs TRBV10-3 and TRBJ2-1; 11 nucleotides match TRBD1. Per the germline V gene, CDR1 is ENHRY and CDR2 is SYGVKD. Losses at the gene ends were 5 bases for V and 10 bases for J; bases not matched to a gene: 4. This CDR3 has 13 residues. For the CDR3, the DNA is TGTGCCATCAGTTCGGACAGGGGGCTGGAGCAGTTCTTC. It encodes CAISSDRGLEQFF.

There are many counts of this clonotype. This sequence joins TRBV29-1 and TRBJ2-1, with 9 bases identical to TRBD2. Germline trimming cut 3 bases from V and 6 bases from J; bases unmatched to any gene: 6. This CDR3 is built from 14 residues. CDR1 SQVTM and CDR2 ANQGSEA come from the germline V gene. The CDR3 sequence: CSVDRSSGTNEQFF. The DNA of the CDR3 is TGCAGCGTTGACCGGTCTAGCGGGACCAATGAGCAGTTCTTC.

The V gene is TRBV7-9, the J gene TRBJ1-1; the D gene is possibly TRBD1 (5 bases). This CDR3 spans 15 amino acids. Per the germline V gene, CDR1 is SEHNR and CDR2 is FQNEAQ (reference sequence). V dropped 6 bases and J dropped 1 base, with 15 bases sitting between them. The CDR3 loop reads CASRGREAGNTEAFF. In DNA form, the CDR3 reads TGTGCCAGCAGAGGCAGGGAGGCGGGGAACACTGAAGCTTTCTTT.

This clonotype was found a few times. The chain couples TRBV19 to TRBJ2-2; 9 bases fit TRBD1. The V and J ends lost 5 bases and 0 bases, in that order; junction bases with no gene match: 1. The CDR3 is 15 residues long. Germline-derived CDR1 and CDR2 are LNHDA and SQIVND (reference sequence). The CDR3 sequence is CASSWDRANTGELFF. The CDR3 DNA follows: TGTGCCAGTAGTTGGGACAGGGCGAACACCGGGGAGCTGTTTTTT.

In this sample, this clonotype turned up a few times. This sequence may be a read error, since a much larger clone differs from it by one base. The chain recombines TRBV20-1 with TRBJ1-5; 10 bases fit TRBD1. The CDR3 runs to 18 residues. Germline lookup yields CDR1 DFQATT and CDR2 SNEGSKA (reference sequence). The V segment lost 1 base and the J segment 3 bases; nucleotides outside the gene matches: 12. CDR3 region: CSARVGGQGISNNQPQHF. The CDR3 DNA follows: TGCAGTGCTAGAGTAGGGGGACAGGGGATCTCCAACAATCAGCCCCAGCATTTT.

The table lists this clonotype with many counts. The chain recombines TRBV7-9 with TRBJ1-4; 12 bases are shared with TRBD1. Trimming cost V 7 bases and J 8 bases; bases outside gene matches: 8. Germline V gene lookup returns CDR1 SEHNR and CDR2 FQNEAQ (reference sequence). This CDR3 has 15 amino acids. CDR3 sequence reads: CASTWGQGAIEKLFF. As DNA, the CDR3 is TGTGCCAGCACCTGGGGACAGGGGGCCATCGAAAAACTGTTTTTT.